This T cell receptor beta chain emerged from a study of cytomegalovirus exposure and HLA in healthy donors. General study results and limits: A later analysis found that most CMV-associated TCR beta chains appeared HLA-restricted. Researchers reported that a few CMV-associated chains were confirmed in vitro as CMV antigen-specific. The records held CMV serostatus as the only immune exposure information.

To note about this clone: What it binds is unknown.

V lost 7 bases and J lost 6, with 16 bases in between. This CDR3 spans 14 amino acids. CDR1 is MNHNS and CDR2 is SASEGT in the germline V gene. Researchers ran the PCR with 60 Vbeta and 13 Jbeta primers. Some clones are missing from TCRdb's copy, which holds only in-frame ones; the method was immunoSEQ multiplex PCR. The data contain some 110,000 clones, roughly 79% of them singletons. This TCR derives from a woman aged 25 to 39 in good health and CMV-seronegative. The sequenced sample consisted of PBMCs. The chain couples TRBV6-1 to TRBJ2-1, with a weak D call TRBD2 (6 bases). CDR3: CASTGDPPINEQFF. The CDR3 nucleotides read TGTGCCAGCACGGGGGACCCCCCTATCAATGAGCAGTTCTTC.